This T cell receptor (beta chain) was retrieved from a study of cytomegalovirus exposure and HLA in healthy donors (dated by TCRdb to about 2017). For the wider study: An earlier analysis of approximately 640 of the donors reported 276 Gb of sequence data and roughly 110 million unique TCR beta sequences from 150 million to 200 million T cells. High-throughput TCR immunosequencing, statistical association of individual TCRs with disease status, and machine learning were combined to predict cytomegalovirus infection status. In the later analysis, no new phenotypic data were used to find candidate immune exposures; instead, reliance was placed on TCR beta sequences and their occurrence across donors. A later genetic analysis used genome-wide SNP genotypes for about three fifths of the 666 donors, treating that subset as a discovery cohort. HLA typing included class I and class II loci at four-digit resolution. The genetic ancestry cluster associated with self-reported Caucasian donors included roughly four fifths of the roughly 400 genotyped donors. The study aimed to test whether signatures of past pathogen exposure could be identified by cataloging public T cell receptors. Five DR-DQ haplotypes were treated as single units for association and clustering because of strong linkage in the cohort. Using immunosequencing, the study profiled T cell repertoires from roughly 650 subjects and related those repertoires to cytomegalovirus serostatus. Among 398 genotyped donors of the cohort, an average of roughly 240,000 unique TCR beta nucleotide sequences were sequenced per donor, roughly 20% of them non-productive. Besides the first cohort of 666 subjects, a separate validation cohort made up of roughly 120 different subjects was used. All discovery cohort repertoires had been generated on a single sequencing platform. Donor age, sex, ethnicity and CMV serostatus were compiled alongside the repertoire data. An early release that covered some 630 HLA-typed donors contained approximately 300 gigabases of sequencing data and tens of millions of unique TCR sequences. To study patterns of TCR occurrence, a later analysis re-analyzed previously published TCR beta repertoires from 700 or so donors and added high-resolution HLA genotyping. To decide whether each TCR beta V gene segment behaved as functional or pseudogenic, an earlier analysis of some 540 of the donors relied on high-throughput TCR beta sequencing. The number of typed donors differed by locus: about 620-640 for A, B, C, DRB1 and DQB1; roughly 510 for DQA1; around 610 for DPA1; and 400 to 480 for DPB1. What the authors observed across the whole study: The study gave a list of 150 to 200 TCR beta chains associated with cytomegalovirus. A few of the identified cytomegalovirus-associated TCR beta chains were confirmed in vitro to be specific for cytomegalovirus antigens. Because counts were too low, some 16 rarely observed V segments, including chromosome 9 orphons, were excluded from the earlier analysis of 587 of the donors. Only TCR beta chains were sequenced in this cohort, and the absence of alpha or paired-chain data limited detectable features. In a later genetic analysis, fewer N-insertions in productive TCRs were reported among donors in an Asian-associated ancestry cluster than the approximately 710-donor mean. Broadly in line with IMGT annotations, most TCR beta V segments showed up in productive rearrangements about 87% or about 30% of the time in an earlier analysis of approximately 600 of the donors. A cluster of highly shared sequence variants was judged likely to be a technical artifact of the sequencing pipeline. The 87-base-pair reads could not distinguish some IMGT-functional V segments, including TRBV6-2 and TRBV6-3, so those segments were excluded. In a later analysis, most CMV-associated TCR beta chains were found to appear HLA-restricted, with HLA associations seemingly driven largely by CMV exposure. In a later analysis, TCR association rates were found to vary across HLA loci, with the most associated TCRs seen for DRB1 alleles and the fewest for HLA-C alleles. While some public TCRs were present in many individuals, most TCR sequences turned up only very rarely across donors. When HLA alleles, especially DR and DQ, strongly co-occurred, attributing TCR associations to individual alleles was difficult. Compared with equally common non-associated chains, HLA-associated TCR beta chains in a later analysis were more clonally expanded and had lower generation probabilities. The classifier was reported to diagnose cytomegalovirus status with high specificity and sensitivity in both the original cohort and the validation cohort. According to a later analysis, parvovirus B19, influenza, CMV and Epstein-Barr virus appeared linked to several top co-occurrence clusters. It was suggested by the authors that the approach could potentially be generalized to other disease states and immunological phenotypes. At a false discovery rate of 0.05, a later analysis linked under 20,000 TCR beta sequences to specific HLA alleles. Correlated functional status among segregating V segments might reflect linkage disequilibrium, but an unknown experimental factor could not be ruled out. Roughly uniform sequencing depth across donors was assumed in presence/absence analyses, although this assumption may not hold. The only immune exposure information available for the cohort was CMV serostatus. HLA typing was unavailable for some donors at each locus, so association tests used only the typed subset. A further reported finding was that TCR beta sequences accurately predicted the HLA-A and HLA-B alleles for most subjects in the first cohort. An association between a missense DCLRE1C variant and V-gene and J-gene trimming of TCR beta chains was found in a later genetic analysis and replicated in an independent cohort.

The V and J ends are trimmed by 3 bases and 6 bases, leaving 9 bases between them. The germline V gene specifies LGHNA as CDR1 and YSLEER as CDR2. The CDR3 spans 13 residues, from the cysteine through the phenylalanine. The kept DNA is CDR3 alone, 39 bases in frame from the first base. Library preparation used the immunoSEQ multiplex PCR assay. The multiplex PCR relied on a mix of 60 forward primers for TCR Vbeta segments and 13 reverse primers for TCR Jbeta segments. The CDR3 region of rearranged TCR beta genes was amplified from genomic DNA with a multiplex PCR assay. The amplified TCR beta libraries were sequenced on the Illumina HiSeq System as 87-base-pair reads. The study's own analysis went as follows. A later analysis counted tens of millions of unique TCR beta chains across the 670 or so repertoires, and around 12 million of these chains were shared by at least two donors. Raw reads were error-corrected and collapsed into unique sequences with a nearest-neighbor algorithm that merged closely related sequences to remove PCR and sequencing errors. To assign V, D and J gene segments, CDR3 sequences were aligned to IMGT reference sequences. For a sequence to be retained, a match of at least six nucleotides was required to both a V gene segment and a J gene segment. Rearrangements were called productive when the CDR3 lacked stop codons and stayed in frame with V and J; all others were non-productive. Following IMGT convention, CDR3 was defined as the stretch from the second conserved V-encoded cysteine to the conserved J-encoded phenylalanine. The earlier analysis of 450 to 750 of the donors excluded any sequence lacking an unambiguous match to a single V gene segment. In an earlier analysis of 450 to 700 of the donors, V segments were called functional above 56.7% productive rearrangements and were called segregating when the between-donor standard deviation exceeded 5%. To diagnose cytomegalovirus status from the catalog of TCR beta chain sequences, a statistical classification framework was built. In a later analysis, V and J genes were assigned by comparing TCR nucleotide sequences against IMGT/GENE-DB human TR gene sequences. Using the TCRdist pipeline, a later analysis assigned CDR3 sequences along with most-parsimonious VDJ recombination scenarios. In a later analysis, each TCR beta chain was defined by its CDR3 amino acid sequence together with its V-gene family, and reads lacking a unique V-gene family were excluded. As a way to deal with suspected cross-contamination and a sequencing artifact, a later analysis dropped 450 to 600 nucleotide sequences that were highly shared and had low generation probability. A later analysis calculated a clonal expansion index for each public chain from normalized within-repertoire ranks of inferred template counts. Generation probabilities in a later analysis came from a VDJ recombination model fitted to out-of-frame rearrangements, and those results were checked against IGoR. Hypergeometric tests were used in a later analysis to score TCR-TCR, TCR-HLA and TCR-CMV co-occurrence, with a repertoire-size bias correction applied to the TCR pairs. False discovery rates were estimated in a later analysis by permuting HLA or CMV assignments 20 times. In a later analysis, co-occurring TCRs were grouped using DBSCAN, and TCRdist sequence similarity was added for clustering within HLA-allele-positive subsets. Repertoires with fewer than 30,000 or more than 120,000 public chains were left out of co-occurrence clustering, as were about 5 repertoires with anomalous nucleotide sharing. This immuneACCESS table, as held by TCRdb, lists in-frame sequences with V and J called but not all clones. Of the missing ones, under half trace to an unresolved V gene in checked studies; the others have no known cause. D and trimming were read from the DNA, whereas the V and J calls and clone size are those reported in that table. For this sample there are 140,000 to 150,000 clones; 66% appear just once. The ten top clones hold over 5% of the sample.

The cohort was made up of about 610 healthy bone marrow donors. All cohort members were sampled while nominally healthy, although unrecorded immune exposures were likely present. The donor tested CMV seronegative, placing the donor among the roughly 400 seronegative members of the cohort. A peripheral blood sample was collected from each donor, and TCR beta sequencing was performed on peripheral blood mononuclear cells. The Qiagen DNeasy Blood Extraction Kit was used to extract genomic DNA from the blood cell samples. Of note for this clone: Its antigen remains unidentified. Base quality data are lacking; no much larger clone is found one base away.

Sequencing was done on a sample of PBMCs. This TCR was recovered from an older woman in good health and CMV-seronegative. The rearranged chain carries TRBV4-3 and TRBJ2-1; tentative D gene TRBD2, with 6 bases matching. The DNA sequence reads TGCGCCAGCAGCCAGGGGACTTCCAATGAGCAGTTCTTC. It translates as CASSQGTSNEQFF.